These 32 T cell receptor beta chains originate from one sample sequenced in a study of T-cell memory formation after mild COVID-19. A single record per CDR3 protein comes from TCRdb applying MiXCR to the 5' RACE reads. This sample has about 290,000 distinct CDR3 sequences, with around 15% found just once. Sequencing was performed on PBMCs or a T cell subset sorted from them (not recorded which). The source of these receptors is a man aged 18 to 30 who had mild COVID-19 (a few samples of this study predate the infection). Cell type and time point are not known.

The chain recombines TRBV18 with TRBJ1-1, with D possibly being TRBD1 (6 bases). Deletions cut 6 bases from V and 4 bases from J, with 24 bases between. CDR3 length equals 17 residues. Per germline, CDR1 KGHSH and CDR2 LQKENI. The CDR3 nucleotides read TGTGCCAGCTCTCAGGGGCGATGGAATCCTGTAGGCACTGAAGCTTTCTTT. Translating gives CASSQGRWNPVGTEAFF.

The CDR3 is CASSYSTGPNYEQYF. In DNA form, the CDR3 reads TGTGCCAGCAGTTACTCGACCGGGCCTAACTACGAGCAGTACTTC. The chain is built from TRBV6-5 and TRBJ2-7, with no clear D. Germline V lookup: CDR1 MNHEY, CDR2 SVGAGI. V was clipped by 0 bases and J by 3 bases, with 12 bases between them. CDR3 size: 15 residues.

V and J are TRBV12-3 or TRBV12-4 and TRBJ1-1; D is perhaps TRBD1 (6 bases). The V end was cut by 5 bases, the J end by 3 bases, with 13 bases between. This CDR3 has 14 amino acids. Here the CDR3 reads CASSRGGGDTEAFF. The DNA of the CDR3 is TGTGCCAGCAGTCGAGGAGGGGGGGACACTGAAGCTTTCTTT.

This chain uses TRBV20-1 with TRBJ1-5; the D is unclear. The CDR3 length is 13 residues. V lost 1 base and J 5 bases, leaving 9 bases between the germline ends. Germline CDR1 DFQATT, CDR2 SNEGSKA (reference sequence). The CDR3 DNA sequence: TGCAGTGCTAGAGCCGTTTGGGATCAGCCCCAGCATTTT. It is translated as CSARAVWDQPQHF.

The genes are TRBV7-7 and TRBJ2-5, with 9 bases matching TRBD1. Germline CDR1 and CDR2: SSHAT and FNYEAQ (reference sequence). V was clipped by 2 bases and J by 4 bases; unmatched bases: 5. The CDR3 runs to 15 residues. The CDR3 region is CASSLRTGVVETQYF. CDR3 DNA sequence: TGTGCCAGCAGCTTACGGACAGGGGTGGTAGAGACCCAGTACTTC.

This clonotype turned up a few times. V usage is TRBV7-9 and J usage is TRBJ2-7; D is uncertain. The CDR3 runs to 13 residues. The V end lost 4 bases, the J end lost 4 bases, and 11 bases lay between the germline ends. Germline assignment: CDR1 SEHNR and CDR2 FQNEAQ (reference sequence). In nucleotides, the CDR3 is TGTGCCAGCAGCTGGAACATCGGTTACGAGCAGTACTTC. Protein: CASSWNIGYEQYF. Supplemented by reference TRBV7-9 and TRBJ2-7, the full variable domain reads DTGVSQNPRHKITKRGQNVTFRCDPISEHNRLYWYRQTLGQGPEFLTYFQNEAQLEKSRLLSDRFSAERPKGSFSTLEIQRTEQGDSAMYLCASSWNIGYEQYFGPGTRLTVT.

This clonotype was seen only a few times. This sequence joins TRBV28 and TRBJ2-5; 8 bases align to TRBD2. With 2 bases clipped from V and 4 bases from J, the junction kept 6 bases outside the gene matches. Germline V gives CDR1 MDHEN, CDR2 SYDVKM. This CDR3 comprises 15 residues. The CDR3 DNA is TGTGCCAGCAGTTTAACCGGGGGGGCCCGAGAGACCCAGTACTTC. The encoded protein is CASSLTGGARETQYF. Full variable domain (rest looked up from reference TRBV28 and TRBJ2-5): DVKVTQSSRYLVKRTGEKVFLECVQDMDHENMFWYRQDPGLGLRLIYFSYDVKMKEKGDIPEGYSVSREKKERFSLILESASTNQTSMYLCASSLTGGARETQYFGPGTRLLVL.

The rearrangement joins TRBV4-1 to TRBJ2-3, with D perhaps TRBD1 (5 bases). The germline CDR1 and CDR2 sequences are MGHRA and YSYEKL. This CDR3 comprises 16 residues. Between the trimmed V and J ends, which lost 1 base and 0 bases, there was a span of 11 bases. The CDR3 coding sequence is TGCGCCAGCAGCCAAGTGGGGCATTCTAGCACAGATACGCAGTATTTT. This encodes CASSQVGHSSTDTQYF.

V gene TRBV3-1 combines with J gene TRBJ1-6, with a possible D match to TRBD1 (5 bases). Germline-derived CDR1 and CDR2 are LGHDT and YNNKEL (reference sequence). Between the trimmed V and J ends, which lost 4 bases and 9 bases, there was a span of 16 bases. This CDR3 region has 15 residues. The chain's CDR3 is CASSPQDSSSSPLHF. CDR3 nucleotide sequence: TGTGCCAGCAGCCCACAAGACAGTTCAAGTTCACCCCTCCACTTT.

This clonotype was detected only a few times. This chain joins TRBV9 and TRBJ1-4; 10 bases match TRBD1. The CDR3 sequence is 15 residues long. Trimming at V came to 3 bases and at J to 8 bases, leaving 7 bases not matched to a gene. Per the germline V gene, CDR1 is SGDLS and CDR2 is YYNGEE. This CDR3 reads CASSGVGTGEEKLFF. CDR3 DNA sequence: TGTGCCAGCAGCGGGGTCGGGACAGGGGAGGAAAAACTGTTTTTT.

This chain joins TRBV15 and TRBJ2-5, with a tentative D call TRBD1 (5 bases). Trimming removed 3 bases from V and 4 bases from J, with 6 bases in between. Germline loops: CDR1 LNHNV, CDR2 YYDKDF (reference sequence). This CDR3 region has 12 residues. The CDR3 bases are TGTGCCACCAGCAGCAGGGTAGAGACCCAGTACTTC. Translated: CATSSRVETQYF.

This chain links TRBV10-3 with TRBJ2-3, with 9 nucleotides matching TRBD2. CDR1 and CDR2 (germline): ENHRY, SYGVKD. The J segment lost 3 bases and the V segment lost 6 bases, leaving 19 bases of the junction unmatched. This CDR3 region has 19 residues. The chain's CDR3 is CAISPGRPLAGGLTDTQYF. Written as DNA, the CDR3 is TGTGCCATCAGCCCAGGGAGACCACTGGCGGGGGGGTTAACAGATACGCAGTATTTT.

There are a few counts of this clonotype. The rearrangement uses TRBV20-1 and TRBJ1-5, with 8 positions matching TRBD1. V lost 4 bases to trimming and J lost 8 bases; unmatched junction nucleotides: 7. CDR3 size: 13 residues. Germline V gene sequence: CDR1 DFQATT, CDR2 SNEGSKA (reference sequence). The CDR3 DNA follows: TGCAGTGCTACCAGGGGGCCGGTGGAGCCCCAGCATTTT. Translated, it gives CSATRGPVEPQHF.

This clonotype was recorded a few times. The V call is TRBV7-2, the J call TRBJ2-7; 11 nucleotides agree with TRBD2. J lost 0 bases, V lost 5 bases, and 6 bases had no gene match. Germline assignment: CDR1 SGHTA and CDR2 FQGNSA. The CDR3 loop spans 16 amino acids. CDR3 bases: TGTGCCAGCAGCCTACACGGGACTAGCGGCTCCTACGAGCAGTACTTC. Translated, it gives CASSLHGTSGSYEQYF.

A few counts support this clonotype. This chain joins TRBV4-1 and TRBJ1-3; D is undetermined. The CDR3 spans 14 residues. The V gene lost 5 bases and the J gene lost 0 bases, with 8 bases spanning the gap. Germline CDR1 MGHRA, CDR2 YSYEKL. This chain's CDR3 is CASSGFLSGNTIYF. CDR3 bases: TGCGCCAGCAGCGGGTTTCTCTCTGGAAACACCATATATTTT.

This clonotype occurred a few times. J is TRBJ2-1 and V is TRBV20-1; 8 bases are shared with TRBD2. The CDR3 extends over 13 amino acids. CDR1 and CDR2 (germline): DFQATT, SNEGSKA (reference sequence). After removal of 3 bases from V and 4 bases from J, the junction contained 2 bases not matched to a gene. The CDR3 DNA is TGCAGTGCTAGGCGGGGGGCGTACAATGAGCAGTTCTTC. Residues: CSARRGAYNEQFF.

This clonotype was counted only a few times. CDR3 nucleotides: TGTGCCAGCTCACCAACCGGGCCTCAAGAGACCCAGTACTTC. Residues: CASSPTGPQETQYF. The J gene is TRBJ2-5, the V gene TRBV18; D unclear. Germline V gene sequence: CDR1 KGHSH, CDR2 LQKENI. The V and J ends lost 2 bases and 2 bases respectively, with 9 bases between them. This CDR3 is 14 amino acids long.

This clonotype was counted between two and nine times. The rearrangement joins TRBV23-1 to TRBJ2-5; 10 positions match TRBD1. TRBV23-1 is assigned to the ORF class and has an uncertain function. The CDR3 contains 19 residues. After removal of 2 bases from V and 2 bases from J, the junction contained 14 bases not matched to a gene. CDR3 protein: CASSQERKGTGENQETQYF. CDR3 nucleotide sequence: TGCGCCAGCAGTCAAGAGCGGAAGGGGACAGGGGAAAATCAAGAGACCCAGTACTTC.

This chain links TRBV29-1 with TRBJ2-4; D may be TRBD2 (6 bases). Germline-derived CDR1 and CDR2 are SQVTM and ANQGSEA. V lost 6 bases and J 8 bases, leaving 20 bases between the germline ends. The CDR3 covers 14 residues. CDR3: CSVRGVLVRDIQYF. The CDR3 coding sequence is TGCAGCGTGCGGGGAGTGCTAGTTCGGGACATTCAGTACTTC.

This clonotype showed up just a few times. The chain couples TRBV20-1 to TRBJ1-5; D possibly corresponds to TRBD1 (5 bases). The germline gives CDR1 DFQATT, CDR2 SNEGSKA (reference sequence). The CDR3 length is 13 residues. V shed 2 bases and J shed 6 bases, with 11 bases lying between them. CDR3 region: CSARMGEGQPQHF. The CDR3 DNA follows: TGCAGTGCTAGAATGGGGGAGGGTCAGCCCCAGCATTTT.

Written as DNA, the CDR3 is TGCGCCAGCAGCTTGGGTCTCTTAGAGATGGATGAGCAGTTCTTC. Translating gives CASSLGLLEMDEQFF. This chain uses TRBV5-1 with TRBJ2-1; D is undetermined. The V end lost 0 bases, the J end lost 8 bases, and 15 bases lay between the germline ends. This CDR3 is built from 15 residues. In germline, CDR1 is SGHRS, CDR2 YFSETQ. The full variable domain, with the rest looked up from reference TRBV5-1 and TRBJ2-1, is KAGVTQTPRYLIKTRGQQVTLSCSPISGHRSVSWYQQTPGQGLQFLFEYFSETQRNKGNFPGRFSGRQFSNSRSEMNVSTLELGDSALYLCASSLGLLEMDEQFFGPGTRLTVL.

The chain links TRBV7-2 to TRBJ2-1, with D tentatively TRBD1 or TRBD2 (6 bases each). CDR1 is SGHTA, CDR2 FQGNSA, per germline. Deletions cut 1 base from V and 4 bases from J, with 11 bases between. The CDR3 is 15 residues long. CDR3 nucleotides: TGTGCCAGCAGCTTAGGGGGGGCCTGGTACAATGAGCAGTTCTTC. Amino acids: CASSLGGAWYNEQFF.

A few counts support this clonotype. The chain uses TRBV7-6 and TRBJ2-7, with D possibly TRBD2 on 5 matching bases. The CDR3 loop spans 16 amino acids. The V and J ends lost 1 base and 0 bases respectively, with 13 bases between them. Germline CDR1 SGHVS, CDR2 FNYEAQ. CDR3 sequence: CASSLGVSGFSYEQYF. CDR3 nucleotide sequence: TGTGCCAGCAGCTTAGGGGTTTCGGGGTTCTCCTACGAGCAGTACTTC.

Ten or more counts support this clonotype. The rearrangement uses TRBV4-2 and TRBJ2-2; D ambiguous. V lost 3 bases, J lost 4 bases, and 18 bases lay in between. The CDR3 contains 17 residues. Germline V gene lookup returns CDR1 LGHNA and CDR2 YNFKEQ. The CDR3 reads CASSHSPWVSPTGELFF. The CDR3 DNA follows: TGTGCCAGCAGCCATTCGCCGTGGGTCTCCCCCACCGGGGAGCTGTTTTTT.

This clonotype was observed many times. J is TRBJ1-2 and V is TRBV20-1; no clear D gene. Trimming removed 6 bases at V and 2 bases at J, with 13 bases between. Germline loops: CDR1 DFQATT, CDR2 SNEGSKA (reference sequence). This CDR3 has 13 residues. Here the CDR3 reads CSAMGGGNYGYTF. CDR3 DNA: TGCAGTGCCATGGGAGGTGGGAACTATGGCTACACCTTC.

This clonotype came up a few times. The DNA of the CDR3 is TGCGCCAGCAGCTTGGGACTCGGGACAGGGTACAATCAGCCCCAGCATTTT. Protein: CASSLGLGTGYNQPQHF. This rearrangement joins TRBV5-1 to TRBJ1-5, with 9 bases fitting TRBD1. The CDR3 is 17 residues long. The junction had 7 bases not matched to a gene; V was cut back by 0 bases and J by 3 bases. Germline CDR1 is SGHRS and CDR2 is YFSETQ. The entire variable domain, with the rest obtained from reference TRBV5-1 and TRBJ1-5, is as follows: KAGVTQTPRYLIKTRGQQVTLSCSPISGHRSVSWYQQTPGQGLQFLFEYFSETQRNKGNFPGRFSGRQFSNSRSEMNVSTLELGDSALYLCASSLGLGTGYNQPQHFGDGTRLSIL.

The chain is built from TRBV7-9 and TRBJ2-2; D uncertain. V gave up 5 bases and J gave up 1 base, with 14 bases separating them. Germline values: CDR1 SEHNR, CDR2 FQNEAQ (reference sequence). The CDR3 is 16 residues long. The CDR3 reads CASSLPPRRNTGELFF. The CDR3 nucleotides are TGTGCCAGCAGCCTCCCCCCGCGTAGGAACACCGGGGAGCTGTTTTTT.

This chain links TRBV6-5 with TRBJ2-3; tentatively, D is TRBD1 (6 bases). Germline CDR1 reads MNHEY; CDR2 reads SVGAGI. V dropped 7 bases and J dropped 7 bases, with 15 bases sitting between them. The CDR3 contains 13 residues. The CDR3 region has the DNA TGTGCCAGCAAAGACCGGGACAAGCATACGCAGTATTTT. Protein product: CASKDRDKHTQYF.

This clonotype was counted only a few times. The rearrangement links TRBV4-2 to TRBJ1-1; D remains ambiguous. The CDR3 has 16 amino acids. Germline CDR1 reads LGHNA; CDR2 reads YNFKEQ. Trimming stripped 0 bases from V and 0 bases from J, with 11 bases between. The CDR3 here is CASSQEDGFMNTEAFF. The CDR3 DNA sequence: TGTGCCAGCAGCCAAGAGGACGGGTTTATGAACACTGAAGCTTTCTTT.

V usage is TRBV6-5 and J usage is TRBJ2-6, with D perhaps being TRBD1 or TRBD2 (5 bases each). The V gene's germline CDR1 is MNHEY and CDR2 SVGAGI. V was clipped by 4 bases and J by 0 bases, with 16 bases between them. This CDR3 is 18 amino acids long. This CDR3 is CASSWGPLKSSGANVLTF. The CDR3, as DNA: TGTGCCAGCAGTTGGGGACCTTTAAAAAGCTCTGGGGCCAACGTCCTGACTTTC.

This clonotype appeared a few times. The chain recombines TRBV20-1 with TRBJ2-3; tentative D call: TRBD2 (5 bases). Per germline, CDR1 DFQATT and CDR2 SNEGSKA (reference sequence). The CDR3 has 16 residues. Trimming cost V 6 bases and J 1 base, with 20 bases left between them. This chain's CDR3 is CSALPVLTSGTDTQYF. DNA for the CDR3: TGCAGTGCGCTCCCGGTTCTTACTAGTGGCACAGATACGCAGTATTTT.

The chain couples TRBV5-1 to TRBJ2-5; 11 bases line up with TRBD2. The V gene end was trimmed by 2 bases and the J gene end by 0 bases; junction bases not matched to a gene: 3. The CDR3 sequence is 16 residues long. The V gene's germline CDR1 is SGHRS and CDR2 YFSETQ. CDR3 sequence (DNA): TGCGCCAGCAGCTTAGGGACTAGCGGCTACCAAGAGACCCAGTACTTC. It specifies CASSLGTSGYQETQYF. Supplemented by reference TRBV5-1 and TRBJ2-5, the full variable domain reads KAGVTQTPRYLIKTRGQQVTLSCSPISGHRSVSWYQQTPGQGLQFLFEYFSETQRNKGNFPGRFSGRQFSNSRSEMNVSTLELGDSALYLCASSLGTSGYQETQYFGPGTRLLVL.